Listed here are 15 T cell receptor beta chains from one sample, sequenced in a study of shared clonotypes between healthy human individuals. Here immunoSEQ multiplex PCR was the method, and the copy in TCRdb shows in-frame clones only, minus some. The sample lists hundreds of thousands of clones, around 92% seen once, with nearly 25% in the top ten. CD8 cells classed as naive were CD45RO-negative and positively selected for CCR7, excluding terminally differentiated effector memory CD45RA+ cells. The sequencing sample was made of naive CD8+ T cells sorted from blood. These receptors all stem from a young man in good health.

This chain joins TRBV9 and TRBJ2-4; D possibly matches TRBD1 or TRBD2 (5 bases each). Trimming removed 2 bases at V and 8 bases at J, with 14 bases between. From germline, CDR1 is SGDLS and CDR2 YYNGEE. The length of the CDR3 is 14 residues. CDR3 coding DNA: TGTGCCAGCAGCGTCTCAGGGTTGAGGGACATTCAGTACTTC. It codes for CASSVSGLRDIQYF.

The CDR3 sequence is CASSIGRDTEAFF. In nucleotides, the CDR3 is TGTGCCAGCAGCATCGGAAGGGACACTGAAGCTTTCTTT. This rearrangement joins TRBV27 to TRBJ1-1; no clear D. CDR3 length equals 13 residues. The V and J ends lost 6 bases and 3 bases respectively, with 11 bases between them. Germline V CDR1 and CDR2: MNHEY, SMNVEV (reference sequence).

This chain links TRBV7-9 with TRBJ2-1; 9 positions agree with TRBD1. Per the germline V gene, CDR1 is SEHNR and CDR2 is FQNEAQ (reference sequence). The CDR3 is 19 amino acids. The J segment lost 3 bases and the V segment lost 5 bases, leaving 17 bases of the junction unmatched. CDR3 sequence (DNA): TGTGCCAGCAGCCCCCGGACAGGGGCGGCGGGAGTGCACTACAATGAGCAGTTCTTC. Translation gives CASSPRTGAAGVHYNEQFF.

V gene TRBV7-3 combines with J gene TRBJ2-1, with 10 bases identical to TRBD2. This CDR3 contains 15 residues. Germline CDR1 and CDR2: SGHTA and FQGTGA. Trimming at V came to 6 bases and at J to 0 bases, leaving 2 bases not matched to a gene. Here the CDR3 DNA reads TGTGCCAGCAGAGCGGGGGGGAGCTCCTACAATGAGCAGTTCTTC. It specifies CASRAGGSSYNEQFF.

V usage is TRBV7-8 and J usage is TRBJ2-5, with 8 nucleotides matching TRBD2. Germline V gene data show CDR1 as SGHVS and CDR2 as FQNEAQ. V lost 2 bases to trimming and J lost 1 base; unmatched junction nucleotides: 9. The CDR3 spans 17 residues. CDR3: CASSLLGSGEGQETQYF. The CDR3 bases are TGTGCCAGCAGCTTATTAGGTAGCGGGGAGGGCCAAGAGACCCAGTACTTC.

The chain's CDR3 is CASSVVTGEDADYGYTF. For the CDR3, the DNA is TGTGCCAGCAGCGTAGTCACAGGGGAAGACGCTGATTATGGCTACACCTTC. The chain has TRBV9 and TRBJ1-2; TRBD1 aligns across 7 bases. The CDR3 has 17 amino acids. The ends lost 0 bases at V and 5 bases at J; junction bases unmatched: 13. Germline lookup yields CDR1 SGDLS and CDR2 YYNGEE.

The V call is TRBV13, the J call TRBJ2-7, with a tentative D call TRBD1 (5 bases). The V and J ends lost 7 bases and 7 bases respectively, with 23 bases between them. Germline V CDR1 and CDR2: PRHDT, FYEKMQ (reference sequence). CDR3 size: 15 residues. DNA for the CDR3: TGTGCCAGCAAAAGGGGCAGACCATCCCCGGAAGAGCAGTACTTC. This codes for CASKRGRPSPEEQYF. Complete variable domain (other parts from reference TRBV13 and TRBJ2-7): AAGVIQSPRHLIKEKRETATLKCYPIPRHDTVYWYQQGPGQDPQFLISFYEKMQSDKGSIPDRFSAQQFSDYHSELNMSSLELGDSALYFCASKRGRPSPEEQYFGPGTRLTVT.

V gene TRBV7-6 combines with J gene TRBJ2-7; 10 bases fit TRBD2. Germline V gives CDR1 SGHVS, CDR2 FNYEAQ. V lost 0 bases to trimming and J lost 3 bases; unmatched junction nucleotides: 2. The CDR3 contains 15 residues. Written as DNA, the CDR3 is TGTGCCAGCAGCTTAGCCCTAGCGGGAGACTACGAGCAGTACTTC. It codes for CASSLALAGDYEQYF.

The chain uses TRBV6-5 and TRBJ1-5; 8 positions match TRBD1. V lost 5 bases, J lost 4 bases, and 4 bases stayed unmatched. The germline CDR1 and CDR2 sequences are MNHEY and SVGAGI. This CDR3 spans 14 amino acids. Here the CDR3 reads CASSPGGANQPQHF. CDR3 in DNA: TGTGCCAGCAGTCCAGGGGGCGCGAATCAGCCCCAGCATTTT.

This clone was detected only once. The chain is built from TRBV6-5 and TRBJ2-3, with 8 bases aligning to TRBD1. The CDR3 sequence is 11 residues long. V shed 8 bases and J 6 bases; nucleotides not matched to a gene: 1. Germline loops: CDR1 MNHEY, CDR2 SVGAGI. The CDR3 spells CASYRGDTQYF. The DNA of the CDR3 is TGTGCCAGCTACAGGGGGGATACGCAGTATTTT.

The genes are TRBV19 and TRBJ2-7; no definite D call. The CDR3 has 13 amino acids. Trimming took off 7 bases at V and 1 base at J, with 11 bases between the two ends. CDR1 and CDR2 (germline): LNHDA, SQIVND (reference sequence). The CDR3 here is CASKDGSSYEQYF. In DNA form, the CDR3 reads TGTGCCAGTAAGGACGGTTCTTCCTACGAGCAGTACTTC.

The chain uses TRBV2 and TRBJ1-5; TRBD1 might be the D (5 bases). With 3 bases removed from V and 4 bases from J, the gap between germline ends came to 13 bases. Germline V gene lookup returns CDR1 SNHLY and CDR2 FYNNEI. The CDR3 sequence is 15 residues long. The CDR3 DNA sequence: TGTGCCAGCAGTGATGACCCCCGGGGGAATCAGCCCCAGCATTTT. Encoded protein: CASSDDPRGNQPQHF.

The J gene is TRBJ2-7, the V gene TRBV4-1; possibly TRBD2 for D (5 bases). Between the trimmed V and J ends, which lost 1 base and 0 bases, there was a span of 7 bases. Germline CDR1 MGHRA, CDR2 YSYEKL. There are 14 residues in the CDR3. The CDR3 reads CASSQVTSSYEQYF. The CDR3 bases are TGCGCCAGCAGCCAAGTTACTAGCTCCTACGAGCAGTACTTC.

This clone has more than one count but fewer than ten. The V gene is TRBV28, the J gene TRBJ2-3; 9 positions match TRBD2. Germline CDR1 MDHEN, CDR2 SYDVKM. The CDR3 spans 16 residues. Germline trimming cut 4 bases from V and 6 bases from J; bases unmatched to any gene: 11. The CDR3 DNA reads TGTGCCAGCAGTTCCGAAGCGGGAGGTGGTCTTGATACGCAGTATTTT. Amino acids: CASSSEAGGGLDTQYF.

The chain is built from TRBV10-3 and TRBJ2-2; 15 bases are a match to TRBD2. The CDR3 has 18 amino acids. CDR1 ENHRY and CDR2 SYGVKD come from the germline V gene. Trimming at V came to 2 bases and at J to 6 bases, leaving 7 bases not matched to a gene. CDR3 nucleotide sequence: TGTGCCATCAGTGAGCCTGGACTAGCGGGAGGGGCGGCCGGGGAGCTGTTTTTT. This gives the protein CAISEPGLAGGAAGELFF.